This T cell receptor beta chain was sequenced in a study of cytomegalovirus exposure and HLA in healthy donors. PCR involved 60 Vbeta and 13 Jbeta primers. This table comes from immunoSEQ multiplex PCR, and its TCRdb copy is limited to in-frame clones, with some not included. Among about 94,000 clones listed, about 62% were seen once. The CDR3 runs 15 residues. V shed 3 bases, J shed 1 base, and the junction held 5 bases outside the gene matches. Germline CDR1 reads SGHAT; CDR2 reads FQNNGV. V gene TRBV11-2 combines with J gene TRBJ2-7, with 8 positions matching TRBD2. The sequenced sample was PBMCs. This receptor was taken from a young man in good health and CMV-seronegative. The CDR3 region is CASSFYSGESYEQYF. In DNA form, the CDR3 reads TGTGCCAGCAGCTTTTATAGCGGGGAGTCCTACGAGCAGTACTTC.